The 32 T cell receptor beta chains below were found in one sample sequenced in a study of human T cells and chemical hapten exposure. TCRdb reprocessed the RACE reads with MiXCR, giving one entry per CDR3 protein. This sample has 62,000 or so distinct CDR3 sequences; 9.5% to 12% occur once, and the top ten carry 5% to 5.5%. Time point denoted: pre-sensitization, week 0. Treatment of the sample: therapeutic diphenylcyclopropenone sensitization with weekly scalp DPC. The sample here was whole blood, taken in connection with sensitization to the hapten diphenylcyclopropenone (DPC). The receptors were sampled from a woman aged 45-60 years with alopecia areata. Some clones in this sample may be carry-over from other donors' samples.

In its sample, this clonotype was seen many times. The rearrangement links TRBV4-2 to TRBJ2-7; 8 nucleotides agree with TRBD1. The CDR3 length is 15 residues. From germline, CDR1 is LGHNA and CDR2 YNFKEQ. The trim removed 1 base at V and 0 bases at J, leaving 2 bases unmatched. The CDR3 reads CASSQGGTGSYEQYF. CDR3 coding DNA: TGTGCCAGCAGCCAAGGGGGGACAGGCTCCTACGAGCAGTACTTC.

This clonotype occurred a few times. V and J are TRBV28 and TRBJ2-1; D not resolved. Per germline, CDR1 MDHEN and CDR2 SYDVKM. V was clipped by 3 bases and J by 9 bases, with 9 bases between them. CDR3 length: 12 residues. The CDR3 nucleotides read TGTGCCAGCAGTTTGGGGTACCCTGAGCAGTTCTTC. Its protein is CASSLGYPEQFF.

This clonotype was found a few times. V usage is TRBV25-1 and J usage is TRBJ2-1; D gene unclear. Germline V CDR1 and CDR2: MGHDK, SYGVNS. The CDR3 is 14 amino acids. Trimming shortened V by 4 bases and J by 6 bases, and 13 bases separated the two germline ends. The CDR3, as DNA: TGTGCCAGCAGTGGAACTCGGACGACCAATGAGCAGTTCTTC. Its translation is CASSGTRTTNEQFF.

As regards this clonotype: This sequence may be a read error, since a much larger clone differs from it by one base. This chain joins TRBV7-6 and TRBJ1-5; D gene uncertain. V lost 1 base to trimming and J lost 4 bases, with 11 bases between them. Per the germline V gene, CDR1 is SGHVS and CDR2 is FNYEAQ. The CDR3 consists of 15 residues. The CDR3 DNA reads as TGTGCCAGCAGCTTAGGGGCAGAGGTGAATCAGCCCCAGCATTTT. Translating it yields CASSLGAEVNQPQHF.

The chain links TRBV11-2 to TRBJ1-5; D gene unclear. This CDR3 contains 16 residues. Trimming left V 0 bases short and J 7 bases short, with 16 bases between. CDR1 and CDR2 from the germline V gene are SGHAT and FQNNGV. The CDR3 nucleotides read TGTGCCAGCAGCTTAGATTTTGCGTCTCCCGGGCAGCCCCAGCATTTT. Protein sequence: CASSLDFASPGQPQHF.

This clonotype has more than one count but fewer than ten. This rearrangement joins TRBV7-2 to TRBJ2-3, with D possibly TRBD1 on 6 matching bases. V was shortened by 5 bases and J by 2 bases, with 11 bases between the two germline ends. The CDR3 is made up of 14 amino acids. Germline values: CDR1 SGHTA, CDR2 FQGNSA. The CDR3 region is CASSNRDITDTQYF. The CDR3 DNA sequence: TGTGCCAGCAGCAACCGGGACATCACAGATACGCAGTATTTT.

This clonotype came up many times. The chain links TRBV18 to TRBJ2-1, with TRBD2 matching 7 bases. Germline-derived CDR1 and CDR2 are KGHSH and LQKENI. The CDR3 is 14 residues long. Trimming cost V 0 bases and J 8 bases; bases outside gene matches: 4. The CDR3 DNA follows: TGTGCCAGCTCACCACCGCGGGGGATCGATGAGCAGTTCTTC. Its translation: CASSPPRGIDEQFF.

The J gene is TRBJ1-1, the V gene TRBV7-2; no firm D call. The length of the CDR3 is 12 residues. The V end lost 4 bases, the J end lost 11 bases, and 14 bases lay between the germline ends. The germline V gene has CDR1 SGHTA and CDR2 FQGNSA. The CDR3: CASSSRNWLAFF. The CDR3 region has the DNA TGTGCCAGCAGCTCCCGGAACTGGTTGGCTTTCTTT.

This rearrangement joins TRBV27 to TRBJ2-4, with D maybe TRBD1 (5 bases). Germline loops: CDR1 MNHEY, CDR2 SMNVEV (reference sequence). The CDR3 extends over 17 amino acids. V was shortened by 2 bases and J by 1 base, with 15 bases between the two germline ends. Here the CDR3 DNA reads TGTGCCAGCAGTTTAAGGTCTCAGGGTGGGGCCAAAAACATTCAGTACTTC. Amino acids: CASSLRSQGGAKNIQYF.

The genes are TRBV18 and TRBJ2-5, with D unclear. Germline CDR1 reads KGHSH; CDR2 reads LQKENI. With 2 bases removed from V and 3 bases from J, the gap between germline ends came to 13 bases. The CDR3 is 15 residues long. The CDR3 reads CASSPIDTRKETQYF. In DNA, the CDR3 is TGTGCCAGCTCACCAATTGACACCAGAAAAGAGACCCAGTACTTC.

This clonotype was counted only a few times. An end of the junction differs from the germline gene, which may be a read error. CDR3 DNA: TGCGCCAGCAGCCAAGGGGCCGGGACAGGGTCCTTCAATGAGCAGTTCTTC. Translation: CASSQGAGTGSFNEQFF. The chain couples TRBV4-3 to TRBJ2-1; TRBD1 matches at 9 bases. In germline, CDR1 is LGHNA, CDR2 YSLEER. The CDR3 length is 17 residues.

This clonotype was seen many times. V is TRBV6-1 and J is TRBJ2-7, with a tentative D call TRBD2 (6 bases). Germline V gene sequence: CDR1 MNHNS, CDR2 SASEGT. The CDR3 runs 14 residues. V was cut by 4 bases and J by 5 bases, with 15 bases left in between. This chain's CDR3 is CASSAQWTGDEQYF. CDR3 nucleotide sequence: TGTGCCAGCAGTGCCCAGTGGACGGGAGACGAGCAGTACTTC.

The chain carries TRBV28 and TRBJ1-2; D gene uncertain. V was shortened by 5 bases and J by 5 bases, with 9 bases between the two germline ends. There are 12 residues in the CDR3. From germline, CDR1 is MDHEN and CDR2 SYDVKM. CDR3 DNA: TGTGCCAGCAGTCAAGACTTATATGGCTACACCTTC. Its protein product is CASSQDLYGYTF.

In its sample, this clonotype is medium-sized. The rearrangement links TRBV20-1 to TRBJ2-2; D remains ambiguous. Germline values: CDR1 DFQATT, CDR2 SNEGSKA (reference sequence). V shed 4 bases and J shed 6 bases, with 12 bases lying between them. The CDR3 totals 13 residues. The CDR3 coding sequence is TGCAGTGCTACCCCAGGAGTTTCCGGGGAGCTGTTTTTT. It encodes CSATPGVSGELFF.

This clonotype was detected ten times or more. V gene TRBV18 combines with J gene TRBJ2-3, with 10 bases identical to TRBD2. The CDR3 has 16 residues. Germline CDR1 is KGHSH and CDR2 is LQKENI. J gave up 3 bases and V 5 bases, and 8 bases lay outside the gene matches. The CDR3 spells CASSSLAGVGTDTQYF. In DNA form, the CDR3 reads TGTGCCAGCTCATCGCTAGCGGGAGTCGGGACAGATACGCAGTATTTT.

This clonotype was found a few times. J is TRBJ2-5 and V is TRBV18; D gene ambiguous. CDR3 length: 13 residues. The V end lost 1 base, the J end lost 4 bases, and 7 bases lay between the germline ends. Germline V gene lookup returns CDR1 KGHSH and CDR2 LQKENI. The CDR3 reads CASSPRHGETQYF. The CDR3 bases are TGTGCCAGCTCACCACGACACGGAGAGACCCAGTACTTC.

This clonotype has a handful of counts. The chain recombines TRBV5-1 with TRBJ2-1; possible D gene TRBD1, 5 bases. Germline CDR1 and CDR2: SGHRS and YFSETQ. This CDR3 spans 15 amino acids. Trimming removed 0 bases from V and 4 bases from J, with 11 bases in between. The CDR3 reads CASSLEAGYYNEQFF. The CDR3 DNA follows: TGCGCCAGCAGCTTGGAGGCAGGGTATTACAATGAGCAGTTCTTC.

The V and J genes are TRBV10-1 and TRBJ2-5; perhaps TRBD2 as D (5 bases). With 2 bases removed from V and 5 bases from J, the gap between germline ends came to 12 bases. The CDR3 has 14 amino acids. CDR1 WNHNN and CDR2 SYGVQD come from the germline V gene (reference sequence). The CDR3 nucleotides are TGCGCCAGCAGTGAGGGTAGCTCGGGGGAGACCCAGTACTTC. Amino acid sequence: CASSEGSSGETQYF.

This clonotype has only a few counts. The chain uses TRBV10-3 and TRBJ2-4; possible D gene TRBD1, 6 bases. CDR1 and CDR2 from the germline V gene are ENHRY and SYGVKD. CDR3 length: 14 amino acids. The CDR3 DNA reads TGTGCTACCCAAAGGGGCACAGGGCCCGTCATTCAGTACTTC. Protein: CATQRGTGPVIQYF.

This clonotype was counted many times. The rearrangement uses TRBV3-1 and TRBJ2-7, with D maybe TRBD2 (5 bases). The CDR3 is 16 amino acids. Deletions cut 4 bases from V and 2 bases from J, with 18 bases between. Germline V CDR1 and CDR2: LGHDT, YNNKEL (reference sequence). CDR3 loop: CASSLLLVGGPYEQYF. CDR3 DNA sequence: TGTGCCAGCAGCCTCCTTCTGGTGGGCGGGCCCTACGAGCAGTACTTC.

This clonotype was observed a handful of times. The chain has TRBV19 and TRBJ1-5, with D tentatively TRBD1 (6 bases). In germline, CDR1 is LNHDA, CDR2 SQIVND (reference sequence). Trimming stripped 8 bases from V and 4 bases from J, with 15 bases between. The CDR3 runs 14 residues. Written as DNA, the CDR3 is TGTGCCAGTGTGCCGGGACAAGCGAATCAGCCCCAGCATTTT. The encoded protein is CASVPGQANQPQHF.

This clonotype has just a few counts. The V and J genes are TRBV20-1 and TRBJ1-5, with TRBD1 identical over 9 bases. The germline gives CDR1 DFQATT, CDR2 SNEGSKA (reference sequence). CDR3 size: 13 residues. The CDR3 region has the DNA TGCAGCGCAATGGACAGGGGTAGGGAGCCCCAGCATTTT. This codes for CSAMDRGREPQHF.

This clonotype was seen repeatedly, ten times or more. The chain has TRBV7-9 and TRBJ2-7; D remains ambiguous. The V gene's germline CDR1 is SEHNR and CDR2 FQNEAQ (reference sequence). V gave up 5 bases and J gave up 0 bases, with 11 bases separating them. CDR3 length: 14 amino acids. This CDR3 reads CASSPWPVSYEQYF. The CDR3 bases are TGTGCCAGCAGCCCTTGGCCGGTCTCCTACGAGCAGTACTTC.

This clonotype was picked up many times. The CDR3 protein is CASRPTPGTGGYEQYF. CDR3 bases: TGCGCCAGCAGGCCTACCCCCGGGACAGGGGGCTACGAGCAGTACTTC. V and J are TRBV5-1 and TRBJ2-7; the match to TRBD1 covers 11 bases. Germline trimming cut 5 bases from V and 3 bases from J; bases unmatched to any gene: 10. The germline CDR1 and CDR2 sequences are SGHRS and YFSETQ. This CDR3 has 16 amino acids.

In regard to this clonotype: An end of the junction differs from the germline gene, which may be a read error. This chain links TRBV4-3 with TRBJ1-2, with TRBD1 identical over 7 bases. This CDR3 region has 13 residues. Germline-derived CDR1 and CDR2 are LGHNA and YSLEER. The CDR3 bases are TGCGTCAGCAGCCAGGGGACAGCCTATGGCTACACCTTC. This gives the protein CVSSQGTAYGYTF.

The CDR3 protein is CASSLGQGRLTGELFF. In DNA, the CDR3 is TGTGCCAGCAGCTTAGGACAGGGCCGTCTCACCGGGGAGCTGTTTTTT. V gene TRBV5-4 combines with J gene TRBJ2-2, with TRBD1 matching 8 bases. The CDR3 is made up of 16 amino acids. The V gene end was trimmed by 2 bases and the J gene end by 4 bases; junction bases not matched to a gene: 7. Germline V lookup: CDR1 SGHNT, CDR2 YYREEE (reference sequence).

This chain joins TRBV29-1 and TRBJ2-1; 8 nucleotides align to TRBD2. The ends lost 8 bases at V and 2 bases at J; junction bases unmatched: 2. The CDR3 consists of 12 residues. From germline, CDR1 is SQVTM and CDR2 ANQGSEA. CDR3 sequence reads: CSLLAAYNEQFF. DNA for the CDR3: TGCAGCCTACTAGCGGCCTACAATGAGCAGTTCTTC.

This clonotype appeared many times. The chain joins TRBV21-1 to TRBJ1-5; the table's TRBD1 call for D was not verified on the DNA. TRBV21-1 is a pseudogene segment. The CDR3 is made up of 14 amino acids. The CDR3 is CASSPGGPYQPQHF. For the CDR3, the DNA is TGTGCCAGCAGCCCAGGGGGGCCCTATCAGCCCCAGCATTTT.

This clonotype was counted only a few times. The chain carries TRBV29-1 and TRBJ2-3; D tentatively reads TRBD1 or TRBD2 (5 bases each). CDR1 and CDR2 (germline): SQVTM, ANQGSEA. The length of the CDR3 is 9 residues. CDR3 DNA: TGCACCGAGGGGAATACGCAGTATTTT. Translation gives CTEGNTQYF.

This chain uses TRBV29-1 with TRBJ1-1; perhaps TRBD1 as D (5 bases). Germline V lookup: CDR1 SQVTM, CDR2 ANQGSEA. The CDR3 sequence is 14 residues long. V gave up 5 bases and J gave up 4 bases, with 17 bases separating them. CDR3 in amino acids: CSVSQEGRSTEAFF. DNA of the CDR3: TGCAGCGTTTCACAGGAGGGGAGAAGCACTGAAGCTTTCTTT.

The chain joins TRBV7-9 to TRBJ1-5, with D possibly matching TRBD1 (5 bases). The CDR3 is 15 residues long. V lost 5 bases to trimming and J lost 6 bases, with 17 bases between them. Germline lookup yields CDR1 SEHNR and CDR2 FQNEAQ (reference sequence). The CDR3 reads CASSKGIGVGQPQHF. In DNA, the CDR3 is TGTGCCAGCAGCAAGGGGATAGGCGTAGGTCAGCCCCAGCATTTT.

This clonotype was seen many times. The chain has TRBV18 and TRBJ1-3; TRBD1 might be the D (6 bases). There are 16 residues in the CDR3. Germline values: CDR1 KGHSH, CDR2 LQKENI. V was pared by 4 bases and J by 1 base, with 14 bases between. CDR3: CASSLTGGASGNTIYF. CDR3 bases: TGTGCCAGCTCACTCACCGGGGGCGCTTCTGGAAACACCATATATTTT.